Listed below are T cell receptor beta chains from one sample, sequenced in a study of Ad26.COV2.S vaccination and SARS-CoV-2 variants. The assay was immunoSEQ multiplex PCR, and TCRdb's table has in-frame clones only and misses some. The table records around 370,000 clones, about 91% of them present only once. Sequencing used peripheral blood, obtained after recovery from COVID-19. Source of these receptors: a human donor who had recovered from COVID-19. Each CDR3 is given with its conserved first and last residue. Fields, in order: clone size, D gene, J gene, V gene, CDR3 protein, CDR3 DNA. A D gene is named only where the DNA matches it firmly. Clone size appears in some rows only: once, few, many, or a class for an expanded clone.

>NA|TRBD1|TRBJ2-5|TRBV5-5
CASSSSGTGVETQYF
TGTGCCAGCAGCTCATCCGGGACAGGAGTAGAGACCCAGTACTTC
>NA|NA|TRBJ2-1|TRBV9
CASSRGSYNEQFF
TGTGCCAGCAGCCGGGGGTCCTACAATGAGCAGTTCTTC
>NA|NA|TRBJ2-2|TRBV10-2
CASSDRGGAGAGELFF
TGCGCCAGCAGTGATCGTGGGGGGGCCGGTGCCGGGGAGCTGTTTTTT
>NA|NA|TRBJ1-1|TRBV19
CASSIEPGRNTEAFF
TGTGCCAGTAGTATAGAGCCAGGGAGGAACACTGAAGCTTTCTTT
>NA|NA|TRBJ1-2|TRBV3-1/TRBV3-2
CASSPSGVALGGYTF
TGTGCCAGCAGCCCCTCGGGAGTCGCCTTGGGGGGCTACACCTTC
>NA|TRBD2|TRBJ2-3|TRBV24-1
CATSDLSGGAPDTQYF
TGTGCCACCAGTGACTTAAGCGGGGGGGCCCCAGATACGCAGTATTTT
>NA|NA|TRBJ2-5|TRBV7-9
CASSPRQVPQETQYF
TGTGCCAGCAGCCCACGACAGGTTCCGCAAGAGACCCAGTACTTC
>NA|NA|TRBJ2-2|TRBV5-4
CASSLVSFPGELFF
TGTGCCAGCAGCTTGGTGTCTTTTCCCGGGGAGCTGTTTTTT
>NA|NA|TRBJ1-3|TRBV11-3
CASSLGRPGNTIYF
TGTGCCAGCAGCTTAGGCAGGCCAGGAAACACCATATATTTT
>NA|NA|TRBJ1-4|TRBV7-9
CASSHSNEKLFF
TGTGCCAGCAGCCACAGTAATGAAAAACTGTTTTTT
>once|NA|TRBJ2-1|TRBV5-1
CASSLDPGQPRVNEQFF
TGCGCCAGCAGCTTGGACCCCGGACAGCCTAGGGTCAATGAGCAGTTCTTC